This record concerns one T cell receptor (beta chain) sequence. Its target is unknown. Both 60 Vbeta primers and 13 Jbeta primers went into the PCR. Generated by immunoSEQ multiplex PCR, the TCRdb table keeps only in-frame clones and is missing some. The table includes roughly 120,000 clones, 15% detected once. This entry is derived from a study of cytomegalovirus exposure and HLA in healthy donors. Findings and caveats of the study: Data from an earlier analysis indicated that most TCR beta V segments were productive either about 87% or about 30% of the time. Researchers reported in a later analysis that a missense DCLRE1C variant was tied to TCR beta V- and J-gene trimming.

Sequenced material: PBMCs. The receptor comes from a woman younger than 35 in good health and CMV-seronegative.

CDR3 in amino acids: CAWSVSGRGHSEQYF. The CDR3 coding sequence is TGTGCCTGGAGTGTTTCGGGCAGGGGGCATAGCGAGCAGTACTTC. The genes are TRBV30 and TRBJ2-7, with 8 positions matching TRBD1. The CDR3 has 15 amino acids. Germline V gene lookup returns CDR1 GTSNPN and CDR2 SVGIG (reference sequence). V gave up 0 bases and J gave up 6 bases; unmatched junction bases: 10. Complete variable domain (other parts from reference TRBV30 and TRBJ2-7): SQTIHQWPATLVQPVGSPLSLECTVEGTSNPNLYWYRQAAGRGLQLLFYSVGIGQISSEVPQNLSASRPQDRQFILSSKKLLLSDSGFYLCAWSVSGRGHSEQYFGPGTRLTVT.